This paragraph covers one T cell receptor (beta chain) sequence. Its antigen is unknown. These data are taken from a study of cytomegalovirus exposure and HLA in healthy donors. Study-level points and caveats: Later analysis found that TCR beta chains associated with HLA were more clonally expanded than other, equally common chains. HLA restriction was apparent for most CMV-associated TCR beta chains in a later analysis. Reportedly, diagnosis of cytomegalovirus status by the classifier showed high specificity and sensitivity.

Primers included in the PCR were 60 Vbeta and 13 Jbeta primers. Study processing details: As a later analysis found, there were tens of millions of unique TCR beta chains, of which roughly 11 million were shared. Sequencing used immunoSEQ multiplex PCR; TCRdb keeps in-frame clones, though not all of them. D and trimming come from the DNA, and the V and J calls and clone size come from that table. The table records approximately 65,000 clones, about 63% of them present only once. The sample was PBMCs. This clonotype was sampled from a man aged 40-49 years in good health and CMV-seropositive.

The chain's CDR3 is CASSLRETQYF. CDR3 nucleotides: TGTGCCAGCAGCCTCAGGGAGACCCAGTACTTC. This chain joins TRBV6-1 and TRBJ2-5; no reliable D call. The CDR3 has 11 amino acids. Trimming left V 6 bases short and J 5 bases short, with 7 bases between. The germline V gene has CDR1 MNHNS and CDR2 SASEGT.